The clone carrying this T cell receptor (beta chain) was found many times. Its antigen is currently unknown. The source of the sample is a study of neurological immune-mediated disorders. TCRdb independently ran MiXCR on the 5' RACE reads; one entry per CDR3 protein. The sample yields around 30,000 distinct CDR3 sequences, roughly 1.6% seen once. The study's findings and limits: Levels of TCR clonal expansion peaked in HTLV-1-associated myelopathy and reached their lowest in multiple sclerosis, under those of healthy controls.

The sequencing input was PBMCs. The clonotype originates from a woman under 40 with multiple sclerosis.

CDR3 residues: CASSLVGWGTEAFF. CDR3 in DNA: TGTGCCAGCAGCTTGGTTGGCTGGGGGACTGAAGCTTTCTTT. The chain combines TRBV5-6 with TRBJ1-1; tentative D call: TRBD1 (5 bases). Germline values: CDR1 SGHDT, CDR2 YYEEEE. The V end lost 0 bases, the J end lost 5 bases, and 11 bases lay between the germline ends. This CDR3 is built from 14 residues.